The entry below describes one T cell receptor (beta chain). The data belong to a study of blood T cell repertoires in COVID-19. As for the study in general: There were acute and convalescent COVID-19 samples, and they came from the United States, Italy and Spain. PBMCs, B-cell-depleted T cells, or T cells were the source of the cDNA or gDNA that made up the material.

Sequencing used immunoSEQ multiplex PCR; TCRdb keeps in-frame clones, though not all of them. The data show some 300,000 clones, about 91% seen once. This CDR3 has 15 residues. V lost 2 bases and J lost 9; bases outside the gene matches: 8. Germline V gene data show CDR1 as MGHRA and CDR2 as YSYEKL. Sequenced sample: peripheral blood. The source is a woman aged 30 to 39 who had recovered from COVID-19. The J gene is TRBJ2-1, the V gene TRBV4-1; 9 bases are shared with TRBD2. In nucleotides, the CDR3 is TGCGCCAGCAGCCAAATAGCGGGGGTAGAGGGTGAGCAGTTCTTC. It codes for CASSQIAGVEGEQFF.